One and the same sample provided the 26 T cell receptor beta chains below, sequenced in a study of T cells in Graves' hyperthyroidism and ophthalmopathy. From RNA transcripts, TCR beta CDR3 regions were amplified. The study used the HTBI primer set for a first-round RT-PCR of the TCR CDR3. TCRdb redid the calling of the multiplex PCR reads with MiXCR, one entry per CDR3 protein. Of about 210,000 distinct CDR3 sequences listed, 15% to 20% were seen once; the top ten hold under 65%. Sequenced: blood. These receptor sequences come from a man between 50 and 59 years old with Graves' hyperthyroidism.

The chain has TRBV18 and TRBJ2-1; D call uncertain. Trimming removed 4 bases from V and 10 bases from J, with 14 bases in between. The CDR3 covers 13 residues. The germline V gene has CDR1 KGHSH and CDR2 LQKENI. The CDR3 sequence: CASSQPIWREQFF. The CDR3 DNA reads TGTGCCAGCTCACAACCTATCTGGCGGGAGCAGTTCTTC.

This clonotype was seen many times. The chain recombines TRBV28 with TRBJ2-7; the match to TRBD1 covers 7 bases. Trimming at V came to 6 bases and at J to 2 bases, leaving 4 bases not matched to a gene. The CDR3 is 13 amino acids. Per the germline V gene, CDR1 is MDHEN and CDR2 is SYDVKM. CDR3 region: CASSHRGPYEQYF. The CDR3 nucleotides read TGTGCCAGCAGCCACAGGGGCCCCTACGAGCAGTACTTC.

Ten or more counts support this clonotype. The rearrangement joins TRBV30 to TRBJ1-1; D is possibly TRBD1 (5 bases). Looked up from germline, CDR1 is GTSNPN and CDR2 is SVGIG (reference sequence). This CDR3 has 14 residues. Trimming removed 7 bases from V and 3 bases from J, with 18 bases in between. The CDR3: CASYIKGRDTEAFF. The CDR3 nucleotides are TGTGCCTCCTATATTAAGGGCAGGGACACTGAAGCTTTCTTT.

This clonotype was seen a few times. This chain joins TRBV19 and TRBJ1-1; 7 bases are a match to TRBD1. This CDR3 has 16 residues. CDR1 and CDR2 (germline): LNHDA, SQIVND (reference sequence). V was clipped by 4 bases and J by 5 bases; unmatched bases: 13. The CDR3 loop is CASSTRQGSLGTEAFF. The CDR3 DNA reads as TGTGCCAGTAGTACCCGACAGGGATCTTTGGGTACTGAAGCTTTCTTT.

This sequence joins TRBV6-1 and TRBJ2-1; the match to TRBD2 covers 9 bases. The length of the CDR3 is 14 residues. Losses at the gene ends were 5 bases for V and 6 bases for J; bases not matched to a gene: 5. Per germline, CDR1 MNHNS and CDR2 SASEGT. The CDR3 here is CASSPGTSFNEQFF. CDR3 sequence (DNA): TGTGCCAGCAGTCCCGGGACTAGCTTCAATGAGCAGTTCTTC.

At least ten counts were recorded for this clonotype. V and J are TRBV12-3 or TRBV12-4 and TRBJ2-7, with a possible D match to TRBD1 (5 bases). The CDR3 has 14 residues. V was cut by 2 bases and J by 5 bases, with 13 bases left in between. The DNA for the CDR3 is TGTGCCAGCAGTTTATTGGGGCCTGAGAACGAGCAGTACTTC. This gives the protein CASSLLGPENEQYF.

Regarding this clonotype: A much more abundant neighbour one base away suggests this may be a read error. This sequence joins TRBV5-8 and TRBJ2-7; no clear D gene. Per the germline V gene, CDR1 is SGHTS and CDR2 is YDEGEE. The V end lost 2 bases, the J end lost 4 bases, and 7 bases lay between the germline ends. This CDR3 is 12 amino acids long. The CDR3 protein is CASSFRAYEQYF. CDR3 nucleotides: TGTGCCAGCAGCTTTCGGGCATACGAGCAGTACTTC.

The table lists this clonotype with many counts. This rearrangement joins TRBV18 to TRBJ1-1, with D unclear. This CDR3 comprises 14 residues. Germline V gene data show CDR1 as KGHSH and CDR2 as LQKENI. V lost 1 base and J lost 1, with 7 bases in between. CDR3 sequence reads: CASSPREENTEAFF. As DNA, the CDR3 is TGTGCCAGCTCACCACGGGAGGAGAACACTGAAGCTTTCTTT.

This clonotype was seen only once. V gene TRBV6-2 or TRBV6-3 combines with J gene TRBJ2-1, with D uncertain. The germline gives CDR1 MNHEY, CDR2 SVGEGT. V lost 5 bases and J 10 bases, leaving 15 bases between the germline ends. This CDR3 region has 13 residues. CDR3 protein: CASSALSLGEQFF. CDR3 bases: TGTGCCAGCAGTGCACTCTCCCTAGGGGAGCAGTTCTTC.

This clonotype was recorded a few times. This chain links TRBV10-3 with TRBJ1-6; D is perhaps TRBD1 (5 bases). Germline assignment: CDR1 ENHRY and CDR2 SYGVKD. The CDR3 runs to 16 residues. V lost 5 bases and J lost 7, with 18 bases in between. CDR3 sequence reads: CAISKNAGTVNSPLHF. The CDR3 coding sequence is TGTGCCATCAGTAAAAACGCCGGGACGGTGAATTCACCCCTCCACTTT.

This clonotype has more than one count but fewer than ten. The chain combines TRBV20-1 with TRBJ2-2; a weak D match, TRBD2 (5 bases). The germline CDR1 and CDR2 sequences are DFQATT and SNEGSKA (reference sequence). V lost 4 bases and J lost 0, with 9 bases in between. This CDR3 contains 14 residues. CDR3 nucleotides: TGCAGTGCTACCGGACTTTCGAACACCGGGGAGCTGTTTTTT. Protein product: CSATGLSNTGELFF.

This clonotype showed up just a few times. The chain couples TRBV5-6 to TRBJ2-2; D call uncertain. The V and J ends lost 3 bases and 9 bases respectively, with 9 bases between them. CDR1 is SGHDT, CDR2 YYEEEE, per germline. This CDR3 region has 12 residues. The CDR3 region is CASSSLSRELFF. The CDR3 bases are TGTGCCAGCAGCTCGCTCTCCCGGGAGCTGTTTTTT.

Details on this clonotype: Germline is not matched at one junction end, which may reflect a read error. The V gene is TRBV6-2 or TRBV6-3, the J gene TRBJ2-3; no firm D call. This CDR3 comprises 18 residues. Germline values: CDR1 MNHEY, CDR2 SVGEGT. As DNA, the CDR3 is TGTGCCAGCAGCCAAGAGTTGTACTTTGGAATCAGCATAGATACGCAGTATTTT. Translating gives CASSQELYFGISIDTQYF.

The chain joins TRBV11-2 to TRBJ2-7; D is perhaps TRBD2 (5 bases). Germline loops: CDR1 SGHAT, CDR2 FQNNGV. The CDR3 covers 14 residues. V lost 0 bases and J 4 bases, leaving 10 bases between the germline ends. CDR3 residues: CASSLDPGNYEQYF. The CDR3, as DNA: TGTGCCAGCAGCTTAGACCCCGGGAATTACGAGCAGTACTTC.

Many counts were recorded for this clonotype. This chain links TRBV7-9 with TRBJ2-7, with D hard to call. Trimming pared 2 bases from V and 3 bases from J, leaving 2 bases between. CDR1 is SEHNR and CDR2 is FQNEAQ in the germline V gene (reference sequence). The length of the CDR3 is 11 residues. CDR3 residues: CASSLIYEQYF. The DNA for the CDR3 is TGTGCCAGCAGCTTAATCTACGAGCAGTACTTC.

This clonotype has ten or more counts. The chain recombines TRBV28 with TRBJ2-7, with 11 nucleotides matching TRBD2. V was clipped by 6 bases and J by 1 base; unmatched bases: 5. Germline CDR1 and CDR2: MDHEN and SYDVKM. This CDR3 has 15 amino acids. CDR3 region: CASRTTSGTSYEQYF. DNA of the CDR3: TGTGCCAGCAGGACGACTAGCGGGACGTCCTACGAGCAGTACTTC.

This clonotype was counted at least ten times. The chain has TRBV28 and TRBJ2-1; TRBD2 agrees at 13 bases. Germline V lookup: CDR1 MDHEN, CDR2 SYDVKM. CDR3 length: 16 amino acids. The DNA of the CDR3 is TGTGGGACTAGCGGGAGTGAAATGATCTCCTACAATGAGCAGTTCTTC. The encoded protein is CGTSGSEMISYNEQFF.

This clonotype was seen ten or more times. This chain links TRBV19 with TRBJ2-7, with D maybe TRBD2 (5 bases). Trimming stripped 6 bases from V and 3 bases from J, with 15 bases between. CDR1 is LNHDA and CDR2 is SQIVND in the germline V gene (reference sequence). The CDR3 length is 14 residues. CDR3 bases: TGTGCCAGTAGGGCTAGGAGGTCAGACTACGAGCAGTACTTC. Translation gives CASRARRSDYEQYF.

At least ten counts were recorded for this clonotype. The chain recombines TRBV6-1 with TRBJ1-5; 10 bases match TRBD1. CDR1 MNHNS and CDR2 SASEGT come from the germline V gene. CDR3 length: 15 amino acids. J was trimmed by 6 bases and V by 2 bases; bases with no gene match: 4. The DNA of the CDR3 is TGTGCCAGCAGTGAACAGACAGGGGGCATTCAGCCCCAGCATTTT. Encoded protein: CASSEQTGGIQPQHF.

This rearrangement joins TRBV20-1 to TRBJ1-5; D might be TRBD1 (5 bases). The CDR3 has 14 residues. V lost 6 bases, J lost 2 bases, and 14 bases lay in between. CDR1 and CDR2 from the germline V gene are DFQATT and SNEGSKA (reference sequence). DNA of the CDR3: TGCAGTGCACAGGAGGGTACGGGCAATCAGCCCCAGCATTTT. Amino acid sequence: CSAQEGTGNQPQHF.

The V and J genes are TRBV7-2 and TRBJ2-7; 8 bases are a match to TRBD1. CDR3 size: 14 residues. The germline V gene encodes CDR1 SGHTA and CDR2 FQGNSA. Trimming cost V 5 bases and J 8 bases; bases outside gene matches: 11. The CDR3 DNA follows: TGTGCCAGCAGCCCGGACAGGGAATTTGCCAAGCAGTACTTC. Its translation is CASSPDREFAKQYF.

The chain links TRBV6-5 to TRBJ2-3; possibly TRBD2 for D (6 bases). Trimming shortened V by 3 bases and J by 2 bases, and 12 bases separated the two germline ends. The CDR3 totals 15 residues. Germline V lookup: CDR1 MNHEY, CDR2 SVGAGI. CDR3 sequence reads: CASSYIPSDTDTQYF. DNA of the CDR3: TGTGCCAGCAGTTATATCCCTAGCGACACAGATACGCAGTATTTT.

This clonotype occurred a few times. V and J are TRBV4-3 and TRBJ2-7; 9 nucleotides align to TRBD2. The CDR3 extends over 15 amino acids. Germline CDR1 reads LGHNA; CDR2 reads YSLEER. J gave up 4 bases and V 1 base, and 5 bases lay outside the gene matches. CDR3 coding DNA: TGCGCCAGCAGCCAAGTGCTTAGCGGGAGATACGAGCAGTACTTC. Protein sequence: CASSQVLSGRYEQYF.

The sample holds many counts of this clonotype. The V gene is TRBV13, the J gene TRBJ2-3, with 7 bases lining up with TRBD2. The V segment lost 4 bases and the J segment 4 bases; nucleotides outside the gene matches: 14. CDR3 length: 17 amino acids. Germline values: CDR1 PRHDT, CDR2 FYEKMQ (reference sequence). The CDR3 is CASSSRSGGGPADTQYF. The CDR3 nucleotides are TGTGCCAGCAGCTCCCGATCTGGGGGAGGGCCCGCAGATACGCAGTATTTT. Full variable domain (missing parts from reference TRBV13 and TRBJ2-3): AAGVIQSPRHLIKEKRETATLKCYPIPRHDTVYWYQQGPGQDPQFLISFYEKMQSDKGSIPDRFSAQQFSDYHSELNMSSLELGDSALYFCASSSRSGGGPADTQYFGPGTRLTVL.

A few counts support this clonotype. The chain couples TRBV5-1 to TRBJ1-1; unclear D gene. Germline CDR1 is SGHRS and CDR2 is YFSETQ. This CDR3 spans 14 amino acids. Trimming took 4 bases from V and 1 from J, leaving 11 bases between them. CDR3 sequence reads: CASSLQASNTEAFF. The CDR3 DNA reads TGCGCCAGCAGCCTGCAGGCTTCGAACACTGAAGCTTTCTTT.

The J gene is TRBJ2-7, the V gene TRBV4-2, with 8 bases identical to TRBD2. The junction had 4 bases not matched to a gene; V was cut back by 2 bases and J by 4 bases. This CDR3 region has 14 residues. Germline V gene sequence: CDR1 LGHNA, CDR2 YNFKEQ. The CDR3 protein is CASSQQGLEYEQYF. The CDR3 DNA reads as TGTGCCAGCAGCCAACAGGGACTAGAGTACGAGCAGTACTTC.